The rows below give T cell receptor beta chains drawn from one sample of a study of neurological immune-mediated disorders. TCRdb reprocessed the 5' RACE reads via MiXCR and lists one record per CDR3 protein. The sample holds over 60,000 distinct CDR3 sequences, about 5.2% seen once. The sample was PBMCs. The source of these receptors is a woman in her 30s with multiple sclerosis. Each CDR3 is given with its conserved first and last residue. Each record gives: D gene, V gene, J gene, clone size, CDR3 protein, CDR3 DNA. The D gene is left open where the match is weak. Clone size, where shown, is once, few, many, or a class for clones that have expanded.

TRBD2	TRBV20-1	TRBJ2-3	many	CSARDGSSGVGTQYF	TGCAGTGCTAGAGATGGCTCTAGCGGGGTTGGTACGCAGTATTTT
TRBD2	TRBV3-1	TRBJ2-3	few	CASSPRTPSTSGHTDTQYF	TGTGCCAGCAGCCCACGCACCCCCAGCACTAGCGGCCACACAGATACGCAGTATTTT
TRBD1	TRBV5-1	TRBJ2-3	many	CASSLRDSSDTQYF	TGCGCCAGCAGCCTCCGGGACAGCTCAGATACGCAGTATTTT
TRBD1	TRBV5-1	TRBJ1-5	many	CASSSGTDYNQPQHF	TGCGCCAGCAGCTCCGGGACAGACTACAATCAGCCCCAGCATTTT
.	TRBV20-1	TRBJ1-1	once	CSAYDTGPGGEAFF	TGCAGTGCTTACGATACAGGTCCGGGGGGTGAAGCTTTCTTT
.	TRBV5-1	TRBJ2-5	many	CASSLGGGTQETQYF	TGCGCCAGCAGCTTGGGGGGAGGTACTCAAGAGACCCAGTACTTC
.	TRBV5-1	TRBJ1-2	many	CASSSQQGYGYTF	TGCGCCAGCAGCTCACAACAGGGCTATGGCTACACCTTC
.	TRBV7-9	TRBJ2-7	many	CASREGSTYEQYF	TGTGCCAGCAGGGAGGGTTCGACCTACGAGCAGTACTTC
.	TRBV18	TRBJ1-2	many	CASSPDGNYGYTF	TGTGCCAGCTCCCCCGACGGAAACTATGGCTACACCTTC
TRBD1	TRBV5-1	TRBJ2-1	few	CASSLVAGGSFNEQFF	TGCGCCAGCAGCTTGGTGGCAGGGGGCAGTTTCAATGAGCAGTTCTTC
TRBD1	TRBV5-1	TRBJ1-1	few	CASSLGAGGVPEAFF	TGCGCCAGCAGCTTGGGCGCAGGGGGTGTCCCTGAAGCTTTCTTT
.	TRBV5-1	TRBJ1-4	few	CASSPSPNEKLFF	TGCGCCAGCAGCCCCTCCCCTAATGAAAAACTGTTTTTT
TRBD2	TRBV6-5	TRBJ2-3	few	CASSYSPSGSYTDTQYF	TGTGCCAGCAGTTACTCGCCTAGCGGGAGTTACACAGATACGCAGTATTTT
.	TRBV29-1	TRBJ1-2	many	CSVERSGQGWF	TGCAGCGTTGAAAGAAGCGGGCAGGGGTGGTTC
TRBD1	TRBV7-2	TRBJ2-5	many	CASSFARGQETQYF	TGTGCCAGCAGCTTTGCCAGGGGGCAAGAGACCCAGTACTTC
.	TRBV4-1	TRBJ1-5	few	CASSEALNQPQHF	TGCGCCAGCAGCGAGGCTCTAAATCAGCCCCAGCATTTT
.	TRBV7-3	TRBJ2-2	many	CASSQGGSNTGELFF	TGTGCCAGCAGCCAGGGGGGGTCAAACACCGGGGAGCTGTTTTTT
TRBD1	TRBV12-5	TRBJ2-5	many	CASDQQGSWETQYF	TGTGCTAGTGATCAACAGGGGTCTTGGGAGACCCAGTACTTC
TRBD2	TRBV18	TRBJ2-3	.	CASSPPLLAGNTDTQYF	TGTGCCAGCTCACCACCCCTCCTAGCGGGGAACACAGATACGCAGTATTTT
.	TRBV25-1	TRBJ1-4	many	CASEGGYKLFF	TGTGCCAGCGAGGGGGGCTACAAACTGTTTTTT
.	TRBV24-1	TRBJ2-3	many	CATSDLRLSTDTQYF	TGTGCCACCAGTGATTTACGCTTGAGCACAGATACGCAGTATTTT
.	TRBV29-1	TRBJ2-3	many	CSVAGRYTDTQYF	TGCAGCGTTGCGGGACGCTACACAGATACGCAGTATTTT
TRBD2	TRBV12-3/TRBV12-4	TRBJ2-5	many	CASSLGGPSGETQYF	TGTGCCAGCAGTTTAGGAGGACCTAGCGGGGAGACCCAGTACTTC
TRBD1	TRBV5-1	TRBJ2-2	many	CASSYPGQGLTGELFF	TGCGCCAGCAGCTATCCGGGACAGGGGCTCACCGGGGAGCTGTTTTTT
.	TRBV5-1	TRBJ1-2	many	CASSNRTLYGYTF	TGCGCCAGCAGCAACAGGACTCTCTATGGCTACACCTTC
.	TRBV12-3/TRBV12-4	TRBJ1-1	many	CASSGPGTEAFF	TGTGCCAGCAGCGGACCTGGCACTGAAGCTTTCTTT
TRBD1	TRBV5-6	TRBJ1-1	many	CASSPEGDRGPATEAFF	TGTGCCAGCAGCCCGGAGGGGGACAGGGGGCCGGCCACTGAAGCTTTCTTT
.	TRBV12-3/TRBV12-4	TRBJ2-2	many	CASSSPGRPTGELFF	TGTGCCAGCAGTTCCCCCGGGCGGCCGACCGGGGAGCTGTTTTTT
.	TRBV5-1	TRBJ1-1	many	CASRVGLNTEAFF	TGCGCCAGCAGGGTAGGGCTGAACACTGAAGCTTTCTTT
.	TRBV24-1	TRBJ1-5	many	CATRGESNQPQHF	TGTGCCACCAGGGGGGAGAGCAATCAGCCCCAGCATTTT
.	TRBV20-1	TRBJ2-7	.	CSARGGGTYEQYF	TGCAGTGCTAGGGGAGGGGGTACCTACGAGCAGTACTTC
TRBD2	TRBV27	TRBJ2-1	many	CASSSRPGLAGVNEQFF	TGTGCCAGCAGTTCCCGACCGGGACTAGCGGGAGTAAATGAGCAGTTCTTC
.	TRBV5-4	TRBJ1-1	many	CASSLGYGIEAFF	TGTGCCAGCAGCTTGGGGTACGGGATTGAAGCTTTCTTT
.	TRBV5-1	TRBJ2-1	.	CASSLAFPGSSYNEQFF	TGCGCCAGCAGCTTGGCGTTCCCCGGGAGCTCCTACAATGAGCAGTTCTTC
TRBD2	TRBV12-3/TRBV12-4	TRBJ2-3	many	CASSSGVPSTDTQYF	TGTGCCAGCAGTAGCGGGGTCCCGAGCACAGATACGCAGTATTTT
.	TRBV5-1	TRBJ2-3	many	CASSPARDYTDTQYF	TGCGCCAGCAGCCCGGCCCGGGATTACACAGATACGCAGTATTTT
.	TRBV7-9	TRBJ1-3	few	CASSRGGSYSGNTIYF	TGTGCCAGCAGTAGAGGCGGCTCCTACTCTGGAAACACCATATATTTT
.	TRBV2	TRBJ2-3	few	CASSETFTQYF	TGTGCCAGCAGTGAAACCTTTACGCAGTATTTT
.	TRBV6-6	TRBJ1-6	many	CASSYVNSPLHF	TGTGCCAGCAGTTACGTTAATTCACCCCTCCACTTT
.	TRBV7-8	TRBJ1-1	.	CASSAAGRTDTEAFF	TGTGCCAGCAGCGCCGCGGGAAGGACGGACACTGAAGCTTTCTTT
TRBD2	TRBV12-3/TRBV12-4	TRBJ2-1	many	CASSTPTGLAGDPEQFF	TGTGCCAGCAGTACACCCACAGGACTAGCGGGAGACCCCGAGCAGTTCTTC
.	TRBV20-1	TRBJ2-5	many	CSASWELETQYF	TGCAGTGCTAGTTGGGAGTTGGAGACCCAGTACTTC
.	TRBV12-3/TRBV12-4	TRBJ1-2	many	CASSFGVGNYGYTF	TGTGCCAGCTCTTTCGGGGTGGGTAACTATGGCTACACCTTC